The 23 T cell receptor beta chains reported below all come from one sample, sequenced in a study of blood T cell repertoires in COVID-19. This table comes from immunoSEQ multiplex PCR, and its TCRdb copy is limited to in-frame clones, with some not included. The sample lists 85,000 to 130,000 clones, 75% to 85% occurring once. Sequences were obtained from peripheral blood. These receptors were obtained from a man aged 55 to 70 with acute or convalescent COVID-19.

The rearrangement joins TRBV10-2 to TRBJ2-5, with TRBD2 matching over 14 bases. The CDR3 is made up of 16 amino acids. CDR1 WSHSY and CDR2 SAAADI come from the germline V gene. V lost 3 bases, J lost 3 bases, and 3 bases stayed unmatched. Here the CDR3 reads CASSDPGLAGEETQYF. CDR3 coding DNA: TGCGCCAGCAGTGACCCGGGACTAGCGGGAGAAGAGACCCAGTACTTC.

This sequence joins TRBV15 and TRBJ2-1, with a possible D match to TRBD2 (6 bases). V lost 11 bases to trimming and J lost 3 bases, with 17 bases between them. The CDR3 length is 14 residues. CDR1 LNHNV and CDR2 YYDKDF come from the germline V gene (reference sequence). This CDR3 is CAASRDSHYNEQFF. CDR3 nucleotides: TGTGCCGCTTCCCGGGACTCCCACTACAATGAGCAGTTCTTC.

This chain links TRBV10-3 with TRBJ2-2; 8 bases are shared with TRBD1. The CDR3 runs to 16 residues. The V and J ends lost 6 bases and 5 bases, in that order; junction bases with no gene match: 11. CDR1 ENHRY and CDR2 SYGVKD come from the germline V gene. In DNA, the CDR3 is TGTGCCATCAGCTCCGGGACAGGTGTAGAGACCGGGGAGCTGTTTTTT. Translating it yields CAISSGTGVETGELFF.

This sequence joins TRBV7-9 and TRBJ1-4; perhaps TRBD1 as D (5 bases). The V gene's germline CDR1 is SEHNR and CDR2 FQNEAQ (reference sequence). V dropped 5 bases and J dropped 7 bases, with 17 bases sitting between them. There are 15 residues in the CDR3. This chain's CDR3 is CASSRPGGRSEKLFF. In nucleotides, the CDR3 is TGTGCCAGCAGCCGGCCCGGGGGAAGGAGTGAAAAACTGTTTTTT.

The chain carries TRBV2 and TRBJ1-1; a possible D gene is TRBD1 (6 bases). This CDR3 is built from 13 residues. Trimming took off 10 bases at V and 6 bases at J, with 18 bases between the two ends. The V gene's germline CDR1 is SNHLY and CDR2 FYNNEI. CDR3: CATSGTGNAEAFF. CDR3 sequence (DNA): TGTGCCACCTCGGGCACAGGGAATGCTGAAGCTTTCTTT.

V gene TRBV16 combines with J gene TRBJ1-3; 7 bases are a match to TRBD1. V was pared by 4 bases and J by 2 bases, with 2 bases of the junction left unmatched. CDR1 is KGHSY, CDR2 FQNENV, per germline. The CDR3 has 14 amino acids. The CDR3 bases are TGTGCCAGCAGCCCCGGACAGGCTGGAAACACCATATATTTT. Translated: CASSPGQAGNTIYF.

V usage is TRBV7-3 and J usage is TRBJ1-3, with D unclear. This CDR3 has 16 residues. The V gene's germline CDR1 is SGHTA and CDR2 FQGTGA. Trimming cost V 0 bases and J 0 bases, with 9 bases left between them. The CDR3 DNA reads as TGTGCCAGCAGCTTAACCGGCGGGTCCTCTGGAAACACCATATATTTT. Protein sequence: CASSLTGGSSGNTIYF.

The CDR3, as DNA: TGTGCCAGCAGCCCGGGGGGAGAGGATACGCAGTATTTT. The encoded protein is CASSPGGEDTQYF. The chain links TRBV6-5 to TRBJ2-3; TRBD2 matches at 7 bases. The germline gives CDR1 MNHEY, CDR2 SVGAGI. CDR3 length: 13 amino acids. The trim removed 6 bases at V and 6 bases at J, leaving 6 bases unmatched.

The V gene is TRBV5-1, the J gene TRBJ2-1, with 10 bases matching TRBD2. Per the germline V gene, CDR1 is SGHRS and CDR2 is YFSETQ. This CDR3 has 16 amino acids. V lost 3 bases to trimming and J lost 3 bases; unmatched junction nucleotides: 6. CDR3 protein: CASSSNRLAGYNEQFF. DNA of the CDR3: TGCGCCAGCAGCTCGAACCGACTAGCGGGCTACAATGAGCAGTTCTTC.

This clone came up a few times. The rearrangement joins TRBV30 to TRBJ2-5, with a possible D match to TRBD1 (5 bases). CDR1 GTSNPN and CDR2 SVGIG come from the germline V gene (reference sequence). The CDR3 sequence is 14 residues long. The V and J ends lost 0 bases and 2 bases respectively, with 10 bases between them. For the CDR3, the DNA is TGTGCCTGGAGTGTAGGGGCAGGGCAAGAGACCCAGTACTTC. It encodes CAWSVGAGQETQYF.

The CDR3: CASSSGLAGGGEQFF. DNA of the CDR3: TGTGCCAGCAGCTCCGGACTAGCGGGAGGGGGTGAGCAGTTCTTC. The chain employs TRBV7-2 and TRBJ2-1; 15 nucleotides agree with TRBD2. V lost 4 bases, J lost 9 bases, and 4 bases stayed unmatched. CDR3 length equals 15 residues. Germline CDR1 and CDR2: SGHTA and FQGNSA.

The chain combines TRBV3-1 (or the pseudogene TRBV3-2) with TRBJ1-1, with TRBD1 as a possible D gene (6 bases). The CDR3 totals 13 residues. Trimming left V 1 base short and J 8 bases short, with 11 bases between. Germline values: CDR1 LGHDT, CDR2 YNNKEL (reference sequence). The CDR3 DNA reads TGTGCCAGCAGCCAAGTCCCGGACAGCGAAGCTTTCTTT. It encodes CASSQVPDSEAFF.

The chain is built from TRBV7-3 and TRBJ1-6; D call uncertain. The CDR3 consists of 15 residues. Germline V gene data show CDR1 as SGHTA and CDR2 as FQGTGA. With 2 bases removed from V and 5 bases from J, the gap between germline ends came to 10 bases. In DNA form, the CDR3 reads TGTGCCAGCAGCTTATTGGGCAGGAATAATTCACCCCTCCACTTT. It translates to CASSLLGRNNSPLHF.

The J gene is TRBJ1-5, the V gene TRBV3-1 (or the pseudogene TRBV3-2); 9 bases are shared with TRBD1. The CDR3 sequence is 13 residues long. V was pared by 5 bases and J by 9 bases, with 5 bases of the junction left unmatched. Germline V gene data show CDR1 as LGHDT and CDR2 as YNNKEL (reference sequence). The CDR3 region is CASSDRGLGPQHF. Written as DNA, the CDR3 is TGTGCCAGCAGCGACAGGGGGTTAGGGCCCCAGCATTTT.

The chain employs TRBV18 and TRBJ1-2; D is unclear. The CDR3 loop spans 14 amino acids. Germline loops: CDR1 KGHSH, CDR2 LQKENI. The germline V and J ends were trimmed by 2 bases and 9 bases, with 16 bases remaining between them. CDR3 in amino acids: CASSPAGGPGSYTF. The CDR3 region has the DNA TGTGCCAGCTCACCAGCGGGCGGCCCCGGGAGCTACACCTTC. The full variable domain, in which reference TRBV18 and TRBJ1-2 provide the parts outside the CDR3, is NAGVMQNPRHLVRRRGQEARLRCSPMKGHSHVYWYRQLPEEGLKFMVYLQKENIIDESGMPKERFSAEFPKEGPSILRIQQVVRGDSAAYFCASSPAGGPGSYTFGSGTRLTVV.

This clone was seen only once. The rearrangement uses TRBV28 and TRBJ2-1, with D maybe TRBD1 (6 bases). This CDR3 spans 17 amino acids. Germline assignment: CDR1 MDHEN and CDR2 SYDVKM. Between the trimmed V and J ends, which lost 4 bases and 4 bases, there was a span of 20 bases. The CDR3 bases are TGTGCCAGCAGTTCCCCCCTAAAAGACAGGAGGTACAATGAGCAGTTCTTC. This translates into CASSSPLKDRRYNEQFF.

The genes are TRBV7-9 and TRBJ2-3, with D maybe TRBD1 (5 bases). This CDR3 has 14 amino acids. Trimming stripped 2 bases from V and 9 bases from J, with 15 bases between. Looked up from germline, CDR1 is SEHNR and CDR2 is FQNEAQ (reference sequence). In DNA form, the CDR3 reads TGTGCCAGCAGCTTAAGACAGCATGATGGGACGCAGTATTTT. It specifies CASSLRQHDGTQYF.

This clone showed up just a few times. The chain uses TRBV18 and TRBJ1-2, with no clear D. V was clipped by 0 bases and J by 8 bases, with 13 bases between them. This CDR3 contains 14 residues. The germline CDR1 and CDR2 sequences are KGHSH and LQKENI. The CDR3 DNA reads as TGTGCCAGCTCACCACCAGGAAGATGGCGGGGCTACACCTTC. It specifies CASSPPGRWRGYTF.

The chain couples TRBV7-9 to TRBJ2-1; 9 bases fit TRBD1. With V trimmed by 4 bases and J by 5 bases, 6 bases remained unmatched. Germline assignment: CDR1 SEHNR and CDR2 FQNEAQ (reference sequence). CDR3 length: 15 residues. CDR3 region: CASSWGQGENNEQFF. The CDR3, as DNA: TGTGCCAGCAGCTGGGGACAGGGAGAAAACAATGAGCAGTTCTTC.

The chain is built from TRBV19 and TRBJ2-7, with 9 nucleotides matching TRBD1. The V gene end was trimmed by 5 bases and the J gene end by 1 base; junction bases not matched to a gene: 6. The CDR3 loop spans 15 amino acids. Germline assignment: CDR1 LNHDA and CDR2 SQIVND (reference sequence). This CDR3 is CASSSQGASSYEQYF. The CDR3 nucleotides read TGTGCCAGTAGTTCACAGGGGGCGAGTTCCTACGAGCAGTACTTC.

The rearrangement links TRBV14 to TRBJ1-3, with D hard to call. The length of the CDR3 is 14 residues. V lost 2 bases to trimming and J lost 4 bases, with 9 bases between them. CDR1 SGHDN and CDR2 FVKESK come from the germline V gene. The DNA for the CDR3 is TGTGCCAGCAGCCAAAGCCGCCTGGGAAACACCATATATTTT. Its protein product is CASSQSRLGNTIYF.

This clone occurred a few times. V is TRBV3-1 (or the pseudogene TRBV3-2) and J is TRBJ1-5, with D unclear. Germline V gives CDR1 LGHDT, CDR2 YNNKEL (reference sequence). V lost 6 bases and J lost 5, with 11 bases in between. This CDR3 has 13 amino acids. For the CDR3, the DNA is TGTGCCAGCAGTATAGAAGGAGATCAGCCCCAGCATTTT. Its translation: CASSIEGDQPQHF.

The chain carries TRBV24-1 and TRBJ2-5, with 7 bases that match TRBD1. Trimming removed 7 bases from V and 2 bases from J; junction bases left unmatched: 6. The germline V gene encodes CDR1 KGHDR and CDR2 SFDVKD. The CDR3 runs 14 residues. The CDR3 DNA reads TGTGCCACCAGCCAAATGGGACAGCAAGAGACCCAGTACTTC. Translating gives CATSQMGQQETQYF.